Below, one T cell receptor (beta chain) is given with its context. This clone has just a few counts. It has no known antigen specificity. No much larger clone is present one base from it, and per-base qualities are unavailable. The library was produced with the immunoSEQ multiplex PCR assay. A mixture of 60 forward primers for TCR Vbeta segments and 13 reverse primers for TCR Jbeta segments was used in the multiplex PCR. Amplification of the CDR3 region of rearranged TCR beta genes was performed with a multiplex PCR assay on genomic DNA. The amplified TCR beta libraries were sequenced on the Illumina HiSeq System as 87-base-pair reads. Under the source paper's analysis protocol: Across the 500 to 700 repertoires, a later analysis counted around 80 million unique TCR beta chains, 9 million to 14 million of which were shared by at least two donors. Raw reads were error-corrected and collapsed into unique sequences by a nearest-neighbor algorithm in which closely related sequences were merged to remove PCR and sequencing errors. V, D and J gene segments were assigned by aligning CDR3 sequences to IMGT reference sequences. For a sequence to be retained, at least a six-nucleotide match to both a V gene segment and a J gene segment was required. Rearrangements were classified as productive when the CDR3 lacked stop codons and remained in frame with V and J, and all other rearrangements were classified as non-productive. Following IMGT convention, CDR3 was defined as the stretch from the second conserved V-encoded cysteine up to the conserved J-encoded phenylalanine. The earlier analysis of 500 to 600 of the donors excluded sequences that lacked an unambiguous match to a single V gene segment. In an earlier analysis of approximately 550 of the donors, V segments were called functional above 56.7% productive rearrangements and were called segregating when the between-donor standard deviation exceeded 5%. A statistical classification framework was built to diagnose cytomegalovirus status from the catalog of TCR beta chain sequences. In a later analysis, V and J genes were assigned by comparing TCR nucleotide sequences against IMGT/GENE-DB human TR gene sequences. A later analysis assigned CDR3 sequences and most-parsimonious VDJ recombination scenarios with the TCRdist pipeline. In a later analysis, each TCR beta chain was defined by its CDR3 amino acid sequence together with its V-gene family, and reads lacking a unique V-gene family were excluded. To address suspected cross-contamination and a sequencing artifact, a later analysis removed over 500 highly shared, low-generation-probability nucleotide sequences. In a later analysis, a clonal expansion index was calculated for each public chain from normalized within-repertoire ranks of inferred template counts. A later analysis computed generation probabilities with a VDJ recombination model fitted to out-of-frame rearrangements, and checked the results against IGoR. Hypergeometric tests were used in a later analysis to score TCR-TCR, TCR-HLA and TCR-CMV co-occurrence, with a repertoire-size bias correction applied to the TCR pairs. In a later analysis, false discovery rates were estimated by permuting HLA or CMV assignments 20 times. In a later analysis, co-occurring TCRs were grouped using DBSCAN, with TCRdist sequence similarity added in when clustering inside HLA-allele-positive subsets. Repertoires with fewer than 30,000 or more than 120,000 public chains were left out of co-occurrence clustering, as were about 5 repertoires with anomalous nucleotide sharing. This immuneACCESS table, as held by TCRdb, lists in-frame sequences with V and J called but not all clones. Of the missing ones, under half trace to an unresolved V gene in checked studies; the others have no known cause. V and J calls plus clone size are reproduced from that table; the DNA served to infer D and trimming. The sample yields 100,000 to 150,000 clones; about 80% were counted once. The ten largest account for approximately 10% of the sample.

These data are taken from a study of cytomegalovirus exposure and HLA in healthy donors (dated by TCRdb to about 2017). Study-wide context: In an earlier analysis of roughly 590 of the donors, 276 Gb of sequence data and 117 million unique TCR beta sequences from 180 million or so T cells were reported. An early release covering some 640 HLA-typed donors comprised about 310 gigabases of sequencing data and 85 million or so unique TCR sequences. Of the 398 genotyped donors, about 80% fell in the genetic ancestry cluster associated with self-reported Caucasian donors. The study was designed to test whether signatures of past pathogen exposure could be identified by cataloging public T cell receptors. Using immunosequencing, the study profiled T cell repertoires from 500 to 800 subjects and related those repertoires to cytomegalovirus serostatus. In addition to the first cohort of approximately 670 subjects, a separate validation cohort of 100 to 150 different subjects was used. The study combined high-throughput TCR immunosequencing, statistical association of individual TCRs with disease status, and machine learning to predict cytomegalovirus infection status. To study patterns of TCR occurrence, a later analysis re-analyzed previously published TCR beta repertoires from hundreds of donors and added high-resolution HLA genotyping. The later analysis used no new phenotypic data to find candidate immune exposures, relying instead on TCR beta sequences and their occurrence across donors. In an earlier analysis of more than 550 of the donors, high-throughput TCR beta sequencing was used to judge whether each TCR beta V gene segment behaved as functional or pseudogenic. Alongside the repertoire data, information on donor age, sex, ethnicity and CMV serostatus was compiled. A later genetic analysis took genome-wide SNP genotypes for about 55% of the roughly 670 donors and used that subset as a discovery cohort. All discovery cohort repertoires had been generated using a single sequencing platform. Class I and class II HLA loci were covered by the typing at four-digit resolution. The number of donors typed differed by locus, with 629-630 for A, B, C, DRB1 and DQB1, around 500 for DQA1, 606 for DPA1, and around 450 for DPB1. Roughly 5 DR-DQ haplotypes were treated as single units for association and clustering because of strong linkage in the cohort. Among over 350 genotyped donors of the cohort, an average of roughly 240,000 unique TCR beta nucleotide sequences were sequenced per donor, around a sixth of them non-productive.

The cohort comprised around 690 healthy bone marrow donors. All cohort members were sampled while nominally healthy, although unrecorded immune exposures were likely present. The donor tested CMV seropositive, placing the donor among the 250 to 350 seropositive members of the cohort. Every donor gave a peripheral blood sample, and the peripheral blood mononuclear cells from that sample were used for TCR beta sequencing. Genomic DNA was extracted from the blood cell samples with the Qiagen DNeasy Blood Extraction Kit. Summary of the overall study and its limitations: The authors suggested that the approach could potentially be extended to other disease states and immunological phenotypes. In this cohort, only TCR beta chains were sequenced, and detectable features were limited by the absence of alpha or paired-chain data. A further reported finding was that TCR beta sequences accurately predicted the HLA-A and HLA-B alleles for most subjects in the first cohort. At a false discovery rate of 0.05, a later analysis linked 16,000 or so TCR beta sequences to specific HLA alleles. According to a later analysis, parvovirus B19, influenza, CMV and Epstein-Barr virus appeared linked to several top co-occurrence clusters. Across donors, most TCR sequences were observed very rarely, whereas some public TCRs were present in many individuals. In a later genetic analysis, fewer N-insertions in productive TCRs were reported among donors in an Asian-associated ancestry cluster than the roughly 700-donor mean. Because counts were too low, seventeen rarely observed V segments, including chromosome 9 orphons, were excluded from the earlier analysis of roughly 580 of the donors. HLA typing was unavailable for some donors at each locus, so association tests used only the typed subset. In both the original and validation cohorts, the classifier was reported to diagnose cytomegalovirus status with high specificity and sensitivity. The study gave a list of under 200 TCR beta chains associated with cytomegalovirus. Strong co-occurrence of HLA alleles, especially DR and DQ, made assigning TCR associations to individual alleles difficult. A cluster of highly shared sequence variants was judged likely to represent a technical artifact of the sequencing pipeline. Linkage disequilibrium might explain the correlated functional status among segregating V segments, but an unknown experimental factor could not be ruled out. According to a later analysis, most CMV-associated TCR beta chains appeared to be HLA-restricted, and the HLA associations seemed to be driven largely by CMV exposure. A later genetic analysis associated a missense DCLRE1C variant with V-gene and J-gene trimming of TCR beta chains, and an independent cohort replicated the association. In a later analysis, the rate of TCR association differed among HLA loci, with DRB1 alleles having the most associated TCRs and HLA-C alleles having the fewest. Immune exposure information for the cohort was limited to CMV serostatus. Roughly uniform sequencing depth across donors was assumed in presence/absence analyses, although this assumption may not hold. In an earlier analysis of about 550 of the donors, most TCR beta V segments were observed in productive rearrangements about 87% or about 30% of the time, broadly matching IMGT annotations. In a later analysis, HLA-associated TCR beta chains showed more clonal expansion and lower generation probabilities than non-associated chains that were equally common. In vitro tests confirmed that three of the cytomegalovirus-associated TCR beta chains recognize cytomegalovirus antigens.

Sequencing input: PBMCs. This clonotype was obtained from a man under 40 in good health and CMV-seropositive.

The CDR3 here reads CASGGGWGGEKLFF. The sequence in DNA is TGTGCTAGTGGTGGTGGATGGGGGGGTGAAAAACTGTTTTTT. Recombination joined TRBV12-5 with TRBJ1-4; possibly the D gene is TRBD1, per 5 matching bases. The CDR3 contains 14 residues, cysteine and phenylalanine counted. Only CDR3 DNA remains: 42 bases, in frame from the first base. The germline V gene gives CDR1 as LGHNT and CDR2 as FRNRAP. V loses 5 bases, J loses 7 bases, and the germline ends lie 14 bases apart.